This T cell receptor (beta chain) was profiled in a study of T-cell memory formation after mild COVID-19. General observations from the study: Day 15 to 85 contracting clones showed balanced CD4/CD8; day 15 to 37 expanders favored CD4+.

In this sample, this clonotype turned up a few times. The target antigen is unknown. TCRdb processed the 5' RACE reads anew with MiXCR; each CDR3 protein has one entry. The data show about 130,000 distinct CDR3 sequences, approximately 15% seen once. CDR3 length: 17 residues. With 0 bases clipped from V and 2 bases from J, the junction kept 6 bases outside the gene matches. In germline, CDR1 is SGHVS, CDR2 FNYEAQ. Specimen: PBMCs or a T cell subset sorted from them (not recorded which). The chain uses TRBV7-6 and TRBJ2-1; 8 positions match TRBD2. This sequence was found in an adult woman who had mild COVID-19 (a few samples of this study predate the infection). Cell type and time point are not known. CDR3 nucleotides: TGTGCCAGCAGCTTAGCATGGGGTAGCGGGACCTACAATGAGCAGTTCTTC. Its translation: CASSLAWGSGTYNEQFF.